This T cell receptor (beta chain) was sequenced in a study of blood T cells in healthy people across ages. Whole-study findings and limits: Donor CMV status, an unknown factor, possibly confounded changes in expanded clonotypes. Without sorted subsets, naive and antigen-experienced compartments could not be conclusively compared. In older individuals, TCR beta diversity per million T cells was lower, falling roughly linearly with age.

In this sample, this clonotype turned up many times. Antigen specificity is unknown. Together with a sample-barcoded 5' primer, a J-beta primer mix was included in a second PCR lasting 7 to 11 cycles. The study obtained at least 3 million CDR3-containing paired-end reads from every sample. TCRdb re-derived calls from the 5' RACE reads in MiXCR, one entry per CDR3 protein. Here the sample spans about 1.6 million distinct CDR3 sequences, around 35% being singletons. Trimming stripped 2 bases from V and 6 bases from J, with 7 bases between. The CDR3 is 12 residues long. This TCR came from a woman aged 25 to 39 in good health. The genes are TRBV12-3 or TRBV12-4 and TRBJ1-2; a weak D match, TRBD1 (6 bases). The sample taken for sequencing was blood. The CDR3 coding sequence is TGTGCCAGCAGTTTAAAGGGGGATGGCTACACCTTC. Translation gives CASSLKGDGYTF.